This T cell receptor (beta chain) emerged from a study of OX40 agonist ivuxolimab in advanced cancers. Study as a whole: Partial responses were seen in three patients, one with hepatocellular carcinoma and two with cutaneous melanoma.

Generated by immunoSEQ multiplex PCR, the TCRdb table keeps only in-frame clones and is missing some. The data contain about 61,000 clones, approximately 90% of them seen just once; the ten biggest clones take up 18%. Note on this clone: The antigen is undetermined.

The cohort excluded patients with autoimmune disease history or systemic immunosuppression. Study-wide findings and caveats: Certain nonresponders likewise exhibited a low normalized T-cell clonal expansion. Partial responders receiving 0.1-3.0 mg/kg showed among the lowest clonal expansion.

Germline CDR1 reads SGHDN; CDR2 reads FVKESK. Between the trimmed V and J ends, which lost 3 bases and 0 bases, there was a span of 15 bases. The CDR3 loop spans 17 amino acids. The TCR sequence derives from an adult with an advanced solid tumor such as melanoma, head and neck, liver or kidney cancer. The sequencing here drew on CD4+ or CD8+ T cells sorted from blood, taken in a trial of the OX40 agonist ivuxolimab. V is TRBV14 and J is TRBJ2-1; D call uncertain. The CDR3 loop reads CASSQTYPTSSYNEQFF. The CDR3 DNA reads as TGTGCCAGCAGCCAGACTTATCCCACGAGCTCCTACAATGAGCAGTTCTTC. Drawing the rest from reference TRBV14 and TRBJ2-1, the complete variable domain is EAGVTQFPSHSVIEKGQTVTLRCDPISGHDNLYWYRRVMGKEIKFLLHFVKESKQDESGMPNNRFLAERTGGTYSTLKVQPAELEDSGVYFCASSQTYPTSSYNEQFFGPGTRLTVL.